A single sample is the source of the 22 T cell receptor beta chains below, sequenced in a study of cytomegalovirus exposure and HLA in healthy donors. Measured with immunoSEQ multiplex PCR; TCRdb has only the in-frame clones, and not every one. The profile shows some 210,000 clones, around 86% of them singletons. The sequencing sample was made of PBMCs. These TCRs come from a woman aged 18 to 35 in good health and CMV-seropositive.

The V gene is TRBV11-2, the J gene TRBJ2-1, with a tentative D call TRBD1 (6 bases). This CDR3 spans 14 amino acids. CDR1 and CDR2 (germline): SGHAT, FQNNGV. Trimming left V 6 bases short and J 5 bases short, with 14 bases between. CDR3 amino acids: CASRQGTKDNEQFF. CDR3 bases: TGTGCCAGCAGACAGGGAACAAAAGACAATGAGCAGTTCTTC.

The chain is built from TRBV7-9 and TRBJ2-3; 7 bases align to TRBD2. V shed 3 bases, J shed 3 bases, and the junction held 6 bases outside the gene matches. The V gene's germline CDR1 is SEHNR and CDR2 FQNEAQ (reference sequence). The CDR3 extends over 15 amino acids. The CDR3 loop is CASSFGGSFTDTQYF. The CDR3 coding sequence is TGTGCCAGCAGCTTCGGCGGGAGCTTTACAGATACGCAGTATTTT.

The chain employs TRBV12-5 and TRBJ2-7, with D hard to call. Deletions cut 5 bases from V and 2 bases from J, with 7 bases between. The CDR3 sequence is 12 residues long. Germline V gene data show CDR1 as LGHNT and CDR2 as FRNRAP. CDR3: CASGPSPYEQYF. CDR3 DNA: TGTGCTAGTGGTCCCTCCCCCTACGAGCAGTACTTC.

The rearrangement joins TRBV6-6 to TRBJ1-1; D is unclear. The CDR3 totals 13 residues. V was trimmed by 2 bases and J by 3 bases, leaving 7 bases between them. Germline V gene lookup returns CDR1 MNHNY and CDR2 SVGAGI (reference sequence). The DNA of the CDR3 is TGTGCCAGCAGTTACGGAGGCGACACTGAAGCTTTCTTT. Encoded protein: CASSYGGDTEAFF.

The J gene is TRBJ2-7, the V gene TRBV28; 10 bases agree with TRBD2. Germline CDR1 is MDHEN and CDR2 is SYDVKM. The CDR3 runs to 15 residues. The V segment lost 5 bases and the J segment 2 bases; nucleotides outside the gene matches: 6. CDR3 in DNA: TGTGCCAGCAGTCAGTTAGCGGGAGGAACCTACGAGCAGTACTTC. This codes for CASSQLAGGTYEQYF.

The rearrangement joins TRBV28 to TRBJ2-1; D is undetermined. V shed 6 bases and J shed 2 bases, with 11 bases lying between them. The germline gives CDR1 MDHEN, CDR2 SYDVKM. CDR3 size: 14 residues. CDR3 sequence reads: CASSPLRAYNEQFF. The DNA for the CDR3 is TGTGCCAGCAGCCCGCTCCGGGCCTACAATGAGCAGTTCTTC. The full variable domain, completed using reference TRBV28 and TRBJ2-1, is DVKVTQSSRYLVKRTGEKVFLECVQDMDHENMFWYRQDPGLGLRLIYFSYDVKMKEKGDIPEGYSVSREKKERFSLILESASTNQTSMYLCASSPLRAYNEQFFGPGTRLTVL.

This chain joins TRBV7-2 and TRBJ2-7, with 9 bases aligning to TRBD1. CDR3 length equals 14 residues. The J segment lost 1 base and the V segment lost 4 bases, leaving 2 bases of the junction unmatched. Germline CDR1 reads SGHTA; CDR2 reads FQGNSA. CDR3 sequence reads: CASSSGQGSYEQYF. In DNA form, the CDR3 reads TGTGCCAGCAGCTCAGGACAGGGGTCCTACGAGCAGTACTTC.

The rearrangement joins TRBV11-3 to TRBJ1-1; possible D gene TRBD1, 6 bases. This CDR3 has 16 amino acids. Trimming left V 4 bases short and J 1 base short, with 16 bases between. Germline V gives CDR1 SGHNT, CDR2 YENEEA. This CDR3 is CASSSSYRASNTEAFF. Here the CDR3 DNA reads TGTGCCAGCAGCTCATCATACAGGGCCTCGAACACTGAAGCTTTCTTT.

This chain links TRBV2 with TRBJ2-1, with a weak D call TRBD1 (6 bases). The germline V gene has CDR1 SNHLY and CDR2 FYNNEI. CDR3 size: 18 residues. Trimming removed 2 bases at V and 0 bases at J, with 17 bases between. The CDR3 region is CASSENFPGHSSYNEQFF. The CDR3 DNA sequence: TGTGCCAGCAGTGAAAACTTTCCGGGACACTCCTCCTACAATGAGCAGTTCTTC.

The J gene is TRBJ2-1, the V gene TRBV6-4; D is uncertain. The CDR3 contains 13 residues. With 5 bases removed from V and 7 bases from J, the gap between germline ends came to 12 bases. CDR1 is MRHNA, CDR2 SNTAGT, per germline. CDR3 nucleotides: TGTGCCAGCAGTTCCCAGTCCGATAATGAGCAGTTCTTC. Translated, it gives CASSSQSDNEQFF.

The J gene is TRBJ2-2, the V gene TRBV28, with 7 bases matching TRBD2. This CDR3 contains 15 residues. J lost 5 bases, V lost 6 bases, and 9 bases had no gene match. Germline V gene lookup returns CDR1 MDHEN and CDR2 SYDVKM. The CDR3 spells CASRPWAGETGELFF. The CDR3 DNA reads TGTGCCAGCAGACCTTGGGCGGGAGAGACCGGGGAGCTGTTTTTT.

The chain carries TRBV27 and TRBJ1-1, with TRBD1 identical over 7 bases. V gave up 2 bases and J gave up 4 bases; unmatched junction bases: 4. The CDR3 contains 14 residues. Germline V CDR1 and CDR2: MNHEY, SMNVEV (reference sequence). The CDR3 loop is CASSLKGTATEAFF. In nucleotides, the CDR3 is TGTGCCAGCAGTTTAAAGGGGACAGCCACTGAAGCTTTCTTT.

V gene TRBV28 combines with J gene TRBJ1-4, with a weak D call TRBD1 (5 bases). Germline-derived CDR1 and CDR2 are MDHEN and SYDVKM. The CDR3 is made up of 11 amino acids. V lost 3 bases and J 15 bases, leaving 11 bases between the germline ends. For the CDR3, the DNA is TGTGCCAGCAGTTTTGGGGCGATTTTGTTTTTT. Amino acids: CASSFGAILFF.

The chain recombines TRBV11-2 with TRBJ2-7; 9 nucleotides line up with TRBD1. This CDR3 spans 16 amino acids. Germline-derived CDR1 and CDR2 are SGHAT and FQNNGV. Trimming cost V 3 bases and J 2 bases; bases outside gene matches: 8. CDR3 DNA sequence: TGTGCCAGCAGCTTTCCTACCGGGACAGGGACCTACGAGCAGTACTTC. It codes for CASSFPTGTGTYEQYF.

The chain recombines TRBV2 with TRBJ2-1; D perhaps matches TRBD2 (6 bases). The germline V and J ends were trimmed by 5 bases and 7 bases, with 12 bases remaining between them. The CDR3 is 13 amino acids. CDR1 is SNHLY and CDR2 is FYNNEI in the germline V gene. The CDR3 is CASSRGSGNEQFF. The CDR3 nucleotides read TGTGCCAGCAGTCGGGGCAGCGGGAATGAGCAGTTCTTC.

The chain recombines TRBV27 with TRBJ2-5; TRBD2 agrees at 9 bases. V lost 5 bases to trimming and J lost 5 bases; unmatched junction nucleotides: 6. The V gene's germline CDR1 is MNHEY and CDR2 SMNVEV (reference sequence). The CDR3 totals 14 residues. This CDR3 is CASSPSSGKETQYF. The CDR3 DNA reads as TGTGCCAGCAGTCCTTCTAGCGGGAAGGAGACCCAGTACTTC.

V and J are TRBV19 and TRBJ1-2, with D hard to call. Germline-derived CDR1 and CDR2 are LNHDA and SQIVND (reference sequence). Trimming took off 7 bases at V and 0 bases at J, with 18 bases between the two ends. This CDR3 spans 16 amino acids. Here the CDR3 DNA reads TGTGCCAGTATAGGAGGGAACCAATACCCTAACTATGGCTACACCTTC. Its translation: CASIGGNQYPNYGYTF.

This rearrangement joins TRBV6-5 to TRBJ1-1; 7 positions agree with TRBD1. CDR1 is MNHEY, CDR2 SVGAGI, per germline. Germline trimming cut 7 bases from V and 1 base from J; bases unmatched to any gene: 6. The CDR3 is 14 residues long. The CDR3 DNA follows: TGTGCCAGCATGAGGGGGCGCGGGAACACTGAAGCTTTCTTT. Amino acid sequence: CASMRGRGNTEAFF.

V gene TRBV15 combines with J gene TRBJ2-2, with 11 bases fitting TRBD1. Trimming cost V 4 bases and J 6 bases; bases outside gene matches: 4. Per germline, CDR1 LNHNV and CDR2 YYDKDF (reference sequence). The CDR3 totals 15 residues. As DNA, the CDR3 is TGTGCCACCAGCAAGGACAGGGGGCTGGCCGGGGAGCTGTTTTTT. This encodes CATSKDRGLAGELFF.

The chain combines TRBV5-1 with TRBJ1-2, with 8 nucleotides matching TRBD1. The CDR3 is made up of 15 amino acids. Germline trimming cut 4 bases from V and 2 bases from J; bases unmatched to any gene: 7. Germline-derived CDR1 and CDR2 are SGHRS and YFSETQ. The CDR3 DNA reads TGCGCCAGCAGCAAATGGACAGGGCGGAACTATGGCTACACCTTC. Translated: CASSKWTGRNYGYTF.

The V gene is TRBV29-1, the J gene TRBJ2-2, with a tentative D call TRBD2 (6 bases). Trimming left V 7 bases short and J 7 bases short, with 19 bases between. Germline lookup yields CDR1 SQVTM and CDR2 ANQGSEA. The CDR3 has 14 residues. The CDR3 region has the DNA TGCAGCGCCCGAGCGGTAGCGGTAGACGGGGAGCTGTTTTTT. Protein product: CSARAVAVDGELFF.

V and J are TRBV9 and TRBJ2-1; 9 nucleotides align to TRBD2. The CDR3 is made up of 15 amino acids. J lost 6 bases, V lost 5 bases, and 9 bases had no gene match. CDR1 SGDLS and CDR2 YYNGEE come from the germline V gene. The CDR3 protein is CASSLSTSGANEQFF. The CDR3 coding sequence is TGTGCCAGCAGTCTCTCGACTAGCGGAGCCAATGAGCAGTTCTTC. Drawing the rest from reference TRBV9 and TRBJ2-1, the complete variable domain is DSGVTQTPKHLITATGQRVTLRCSPRSGDLSVYWYQQSLDQGLQFLIQYYNGEERAKGNILERFSAQQFPDLHSELNLSSLELGDSALYFCASSLSTSGANEQFFGPGTRLTVL.